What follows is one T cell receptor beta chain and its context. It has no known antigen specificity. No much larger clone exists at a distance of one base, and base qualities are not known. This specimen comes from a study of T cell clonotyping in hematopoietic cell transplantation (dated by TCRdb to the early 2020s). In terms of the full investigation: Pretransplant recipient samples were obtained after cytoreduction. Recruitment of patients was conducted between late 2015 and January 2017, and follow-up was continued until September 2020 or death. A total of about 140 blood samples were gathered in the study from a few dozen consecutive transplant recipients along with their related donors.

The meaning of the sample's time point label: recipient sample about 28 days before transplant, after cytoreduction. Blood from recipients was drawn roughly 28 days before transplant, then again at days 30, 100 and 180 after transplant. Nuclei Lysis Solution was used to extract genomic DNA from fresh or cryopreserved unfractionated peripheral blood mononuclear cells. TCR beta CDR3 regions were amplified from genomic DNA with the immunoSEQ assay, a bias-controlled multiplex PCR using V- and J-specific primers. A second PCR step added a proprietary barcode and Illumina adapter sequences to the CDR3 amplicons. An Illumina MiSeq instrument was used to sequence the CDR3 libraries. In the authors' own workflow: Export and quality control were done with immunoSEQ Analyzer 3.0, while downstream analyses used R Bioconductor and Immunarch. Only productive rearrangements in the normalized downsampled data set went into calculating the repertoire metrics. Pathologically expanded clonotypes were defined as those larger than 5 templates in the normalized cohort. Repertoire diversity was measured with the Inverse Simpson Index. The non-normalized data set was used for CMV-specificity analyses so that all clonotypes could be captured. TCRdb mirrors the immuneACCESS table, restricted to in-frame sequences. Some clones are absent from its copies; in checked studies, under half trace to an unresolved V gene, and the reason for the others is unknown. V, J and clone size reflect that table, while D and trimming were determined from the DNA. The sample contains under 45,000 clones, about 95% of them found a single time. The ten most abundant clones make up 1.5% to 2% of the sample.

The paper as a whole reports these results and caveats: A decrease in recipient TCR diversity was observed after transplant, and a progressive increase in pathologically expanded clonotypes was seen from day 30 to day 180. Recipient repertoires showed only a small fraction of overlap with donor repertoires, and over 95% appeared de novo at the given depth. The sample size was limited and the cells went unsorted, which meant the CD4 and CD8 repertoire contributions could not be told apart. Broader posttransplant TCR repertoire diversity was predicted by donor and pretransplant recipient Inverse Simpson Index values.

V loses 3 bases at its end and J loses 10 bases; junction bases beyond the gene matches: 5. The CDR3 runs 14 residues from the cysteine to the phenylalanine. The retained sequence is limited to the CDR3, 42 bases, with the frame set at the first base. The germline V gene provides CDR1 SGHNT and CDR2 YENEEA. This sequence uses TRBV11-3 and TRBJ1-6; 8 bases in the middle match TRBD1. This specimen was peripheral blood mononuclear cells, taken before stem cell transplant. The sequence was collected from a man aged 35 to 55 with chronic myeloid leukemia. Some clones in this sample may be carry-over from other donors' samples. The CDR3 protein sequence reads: CASSFRQGNSPLHF. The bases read TGTGCCAGCAGCTTTCGACAGGGGAACTCACCCCTCCACTTT.